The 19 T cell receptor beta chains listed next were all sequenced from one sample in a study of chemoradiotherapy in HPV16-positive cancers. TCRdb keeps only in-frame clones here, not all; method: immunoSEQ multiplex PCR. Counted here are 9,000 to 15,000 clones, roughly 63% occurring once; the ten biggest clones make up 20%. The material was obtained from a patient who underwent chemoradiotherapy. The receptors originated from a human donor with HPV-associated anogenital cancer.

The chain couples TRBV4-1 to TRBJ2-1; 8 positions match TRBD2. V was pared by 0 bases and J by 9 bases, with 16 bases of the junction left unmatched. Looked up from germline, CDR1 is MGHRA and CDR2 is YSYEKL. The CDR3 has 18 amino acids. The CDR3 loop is CASSQDRNGGALSREQFF. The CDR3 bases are TGCGCCAGCAGCCAAGATCGGAACGGGGGGGCCCTGAGTCGTGAGCAGTTCTTC.

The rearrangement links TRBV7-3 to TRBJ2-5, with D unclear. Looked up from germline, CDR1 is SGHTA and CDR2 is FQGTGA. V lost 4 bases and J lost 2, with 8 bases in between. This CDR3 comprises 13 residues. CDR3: CASSSTLQETQYF. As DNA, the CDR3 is TGTGCCAGCAGCTCGACTCTTCAAGAGACCCAGTACTTC.

CDR3 coding DNA: TGCGCCAGCAGCGACCCGGGACAGGGGGTCGGGGGCTATGGCTACACCTTC. This translates into CASSDPGQGVGGYGYTF. The chain combines TRBV5-1 with TRBJ1-2; 11 nucleotides match TRBD1. The CDR3 sequence is 17 residues long. The ends lost 4 bases at V and 4 bases at J; junction bases unmatched: 12. The germline V gene encodes CDR1 SGHRS and CDR2 YFSETQ.

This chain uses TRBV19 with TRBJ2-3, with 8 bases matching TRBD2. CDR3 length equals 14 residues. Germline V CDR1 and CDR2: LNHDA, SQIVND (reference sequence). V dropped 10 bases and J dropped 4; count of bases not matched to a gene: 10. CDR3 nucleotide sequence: TGTGCCACCGACGGGGGGGGGCGTGCAGATACGCAGTATTTT. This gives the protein CATDGGGRADTQYF. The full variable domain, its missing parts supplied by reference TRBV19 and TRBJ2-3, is DGGITQSPKYLFRKEGQNVTLSCEQNLNHDAMYWYRQDPGQGLRLIYYSQIVNDFQKGDIAEGYSVSREKKESFPLTVTSAQKNPTAFYLCATDGGGRADTQYFGPGTRLTVL.

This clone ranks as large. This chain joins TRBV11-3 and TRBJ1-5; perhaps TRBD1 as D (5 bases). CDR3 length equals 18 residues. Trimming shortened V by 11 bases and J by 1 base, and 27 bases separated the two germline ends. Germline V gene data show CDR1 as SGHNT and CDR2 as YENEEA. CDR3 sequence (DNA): TGTGCCCCCCGGGAATGTCCGGGACCCCGAGAGAGCAATCAGCCCCAGCATTTT. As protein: CAPRECPGPRESNQPQHF. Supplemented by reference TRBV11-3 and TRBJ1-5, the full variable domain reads EAGVVQSPRYKIIEKKQPVAFWCNPISGHNTLYWYLQNLGQGPELLIRYENEEAVDDSQLPKDRFSAERLKGVDSTLKIQPAELGDSAVYLCAPRECPGPRESNQPQHFGDGTRLSIL.

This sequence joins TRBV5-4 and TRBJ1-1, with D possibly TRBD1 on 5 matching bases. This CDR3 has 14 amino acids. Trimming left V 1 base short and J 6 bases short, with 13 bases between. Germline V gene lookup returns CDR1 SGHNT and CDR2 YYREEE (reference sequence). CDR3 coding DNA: TGTGCCAGCAGCTTGCAGGGATCGAAGCCTGAAGCTTTCTTT. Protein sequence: CASSLQGSKPEAFF.

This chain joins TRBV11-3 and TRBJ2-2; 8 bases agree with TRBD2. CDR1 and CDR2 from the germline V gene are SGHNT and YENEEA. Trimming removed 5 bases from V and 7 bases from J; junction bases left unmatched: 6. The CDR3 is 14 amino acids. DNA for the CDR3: TGTGCCAGCAGCGGACGGGGGGGCATCGGGGAGCTGTTTTTT. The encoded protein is CASSGRGGIGELFF.

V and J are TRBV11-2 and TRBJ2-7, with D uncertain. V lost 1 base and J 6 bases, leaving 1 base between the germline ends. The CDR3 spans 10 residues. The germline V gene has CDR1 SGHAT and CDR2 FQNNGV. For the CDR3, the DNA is TGTGCCAGCAGCTTAGTCGAGCAGTACTTC. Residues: CASSLVEQYF.

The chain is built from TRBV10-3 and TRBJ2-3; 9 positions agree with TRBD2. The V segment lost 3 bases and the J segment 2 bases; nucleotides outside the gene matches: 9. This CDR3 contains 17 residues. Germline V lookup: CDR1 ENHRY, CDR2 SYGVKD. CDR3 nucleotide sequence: TGTGCCATCAGTGAAGTGGAGGGACTAGCATACACAGATACGCAGTATTTT. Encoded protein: CAISEVEGLAYTDTQYF.

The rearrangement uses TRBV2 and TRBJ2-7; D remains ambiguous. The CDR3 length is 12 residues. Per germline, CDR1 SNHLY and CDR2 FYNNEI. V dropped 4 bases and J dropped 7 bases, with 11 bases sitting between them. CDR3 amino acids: CASSVGTEEQYF. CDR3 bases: TGTGCCAGCAGTGTGGGCACTGAGGAGCAGTACTTC. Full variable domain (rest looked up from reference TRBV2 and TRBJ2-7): EPEVTQTPSHQVTQMGQEVILRCVPISNHLYFYWYRQILGQKVEFLVSFYNNEISEKSEIFDDQFSVERPDGSNFTLKIRSTKLEDSAMYFCASSVGTEEQYFGPGTRLTVT.

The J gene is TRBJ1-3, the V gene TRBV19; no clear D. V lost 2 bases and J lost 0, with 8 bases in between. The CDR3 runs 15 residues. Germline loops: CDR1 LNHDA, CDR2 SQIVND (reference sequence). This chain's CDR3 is CASSIPRASGNTIYF. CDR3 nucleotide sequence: TGTGCCAGTAGTATACCCCGGGCCTCTGGAAACACCATATATTTT. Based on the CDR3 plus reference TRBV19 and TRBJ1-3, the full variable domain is DGGITQSPKYLFRKEGQNVTLSCEQNLNHDAMYWYRQDPGQGLRLIYYSQIVNDFQKGDIAEGYSVSREKKESFPLTVTSAQKNPTAFYLCASSIPRASGNTIYFGEGSWLTVV.

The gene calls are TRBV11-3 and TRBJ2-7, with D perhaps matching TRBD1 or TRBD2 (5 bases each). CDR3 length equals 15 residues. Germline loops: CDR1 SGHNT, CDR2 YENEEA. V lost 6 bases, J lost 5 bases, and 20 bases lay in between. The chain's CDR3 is CASSPGAGRWNEQYF. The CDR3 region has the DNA TGTGCCAGCAGTCCCGGGGCCGGGCGCTGGAACGAGCAGTACTTC.

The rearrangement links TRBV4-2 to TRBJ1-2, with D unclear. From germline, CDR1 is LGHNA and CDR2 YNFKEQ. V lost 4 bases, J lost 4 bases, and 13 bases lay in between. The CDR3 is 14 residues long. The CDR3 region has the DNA TGTGCCAGCAGCCCAACTACAAACAGCTATGGCTACACCTTC. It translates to CASSPTTNSYGYTF.

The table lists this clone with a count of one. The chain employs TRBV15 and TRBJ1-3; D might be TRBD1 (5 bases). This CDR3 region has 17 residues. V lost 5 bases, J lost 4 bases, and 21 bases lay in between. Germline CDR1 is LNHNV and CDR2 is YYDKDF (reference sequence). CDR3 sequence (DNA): TGTGCCACCAGCCCTATGTATCCCGGTCGGGGGGGAAACACCATATATTTT. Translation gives CATSPMYPGRGGNTIYF.

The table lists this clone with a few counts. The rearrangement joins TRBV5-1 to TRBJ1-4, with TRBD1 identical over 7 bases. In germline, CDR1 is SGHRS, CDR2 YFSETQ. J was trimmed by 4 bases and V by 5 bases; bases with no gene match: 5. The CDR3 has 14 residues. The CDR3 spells CASRDGTVNEKLFF. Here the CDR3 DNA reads TGCGCCAGCAGGGACGGGACAGTTAATGAAAAACTGTTTTTT.

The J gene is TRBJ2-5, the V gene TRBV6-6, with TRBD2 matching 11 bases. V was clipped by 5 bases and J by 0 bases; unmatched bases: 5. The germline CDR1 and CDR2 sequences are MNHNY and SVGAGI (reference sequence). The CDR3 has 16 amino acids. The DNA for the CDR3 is TGTGCCAGCAGTACGACGACTAGCGGGGACCAAGAGACCCAGTACTTC. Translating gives CASSTTTSGDQETQYF.

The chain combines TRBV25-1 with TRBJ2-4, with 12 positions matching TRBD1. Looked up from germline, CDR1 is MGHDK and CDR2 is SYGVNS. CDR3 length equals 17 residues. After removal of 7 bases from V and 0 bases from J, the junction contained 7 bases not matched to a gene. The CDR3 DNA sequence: TGTGCCAGCACGGGACAGGGGGCGAGTGAAGCCAAAAACATTCAGTACTTC. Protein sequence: CASTGQGASEAKNIQYF.

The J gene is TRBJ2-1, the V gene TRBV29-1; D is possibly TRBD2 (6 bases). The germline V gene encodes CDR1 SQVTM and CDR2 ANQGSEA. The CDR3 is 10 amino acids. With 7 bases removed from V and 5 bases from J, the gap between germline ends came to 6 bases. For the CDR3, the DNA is TGCAGCGGGGGGGACAATGAGCAGTTCTTC. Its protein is CSGGDNEQFF.

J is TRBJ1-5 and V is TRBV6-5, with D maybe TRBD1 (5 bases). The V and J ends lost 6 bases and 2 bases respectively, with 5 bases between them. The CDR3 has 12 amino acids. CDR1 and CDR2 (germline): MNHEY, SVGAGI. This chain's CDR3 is CASRQGNQPQHF. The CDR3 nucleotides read TGTGCCAGCAGACAGGGCAATCAGCCCCAGCATTTT.